A selection of T cell receptor beta chains follows, all from one sample in a study of T cells in Graves' hyperthyroidism and ophthalmopathy. In TCRdb, the multiplex PCR reads were re-called with MiXCR into one record per CDR3 protein. The table shows 600,000 to 700,000 distinct CDR3 sequences, with about 45% occurring only once. The sequencing sample was made of peripheral blood or thyroid tissue (not recorded which). The receptors stem from an adult man with Graves' disease, either hyperthyroidism or ophthalmopathy (not recorded which). Both conserved end residues are part of each CDR3. Some rows mark clone size as missing; the rest say once, few, many or name a class of expanded clone.

v_call	j_call	clone_size	cdr3_aa
TRBV29-1	TRBJ1-5	.	CSSSTGVGQPQHF
TRBV19	TRBJ1-5	.	CASSGQASNRPQHF
TRBV29-1	TRBJ1-1	.	CSVSMAEAFF
TRBV2	TRBJ1-5	few	CASSQVSGQPQHF
TRBV7-6	TRBJ1-1	many	CASSLGEGRDTEAFF
TRBV2	TRBJ1-1	few	CASSVRQFNTEAFF
TRBV24-1	TRBJ2-5	.	CATSDSLGTSGQETQYF
TRBV7-2	TRBJ1-1	.	CASSQGGRDREVGAFF
TRBV7-6	TRBJ2-5	.	CALAASGMGYQETQYF
TRBV29-1	TRBJ1-1	few	CSSQDRVAFF
TRBV9	TRBJ1-6	many	CASSEPGQGNSPLHF
TRBV25-1	TRBJ1-2	.	CVSSPKTGFGYGYTF
TRBV29-1	TRBJ1-6	.	CSVEEAGTEYNSPLHF
TRBV10-3	TRBJ2-5	many	CAISVRLAGPQETQYF
TRBV9	TRBJ2-7	few	CASSGNRGFYEQYF
TRBV28	TRBJ2-5	.	CASSFAGGRETQYF
TRBV29-1	TRBJ1-3	.	CSANSGTGVYTIYF
TRBV6-5	TRBJ2-7	.	CASSYSFFGTVPYEQYF
TRBV20-1	TRBJ2-5	.	CSARSGFGETQYF
TRBV25-1	TRBJ1-2	.	CASRLEGGYTF
TRBV7-2	TRBJ1-5	.	CASSLEGRQGRNQPQHF
TRBV7-8	TRBJ1-2	.	CASSTMTGRDGYTF
TRBV20-1	TRBJ1-1	.	CSAIGETRAKWNTEAFF
TRBV15	TRBJ1-2	.	CATSRDLDGMNYGYTF
TRBV10-3	TRBJ1-1	few	CAISTLLGMNTEAFF
TRBV6-1	TRBJ1-5	many	CASSEGSRQPQHF
TRBV10-2	TRBJ1-4	many	CASSDSGVVRNEKLFF
TRBV24-1	TRBJ1-5	.	CATSDPRTGNQPQHF
TRBV12-3/TRBV12-4	TRBJ1-2	.	CASSPDIGSYGYTF
TRBV7-4	TRBJ2-5	.	CASSFAGEAEETQYF
TRBV11-2	TRBJ1-4	many	CASSLVKSGVGKLFF
TRBV2	TRBJ1-6	many	CASSALTRAYNSPLHF
TRBV10-3	TRBJ1-3	.	CAISDHREGYGYTIYF
TRBV2	TRBJ2-7	.	CASSSQEAGEQYF
TRBV9	TRBJ2-7	many	CASSVMGDEQYF
TRBV7-2	TRBJ2-7	.	CASSWTGEQYF
TRBV6-5	TRBJ1-2	few	CATAVYPGRAGYTF
TRBV10-3	TRBJ2-7	many	CAISESPGPYEQYF
TRBV5-6	TRBJ1-5	few	CASSLYGERQPQHF
TRBV20-1	TRBJ2-7	many	CSALGQTSYEQYF